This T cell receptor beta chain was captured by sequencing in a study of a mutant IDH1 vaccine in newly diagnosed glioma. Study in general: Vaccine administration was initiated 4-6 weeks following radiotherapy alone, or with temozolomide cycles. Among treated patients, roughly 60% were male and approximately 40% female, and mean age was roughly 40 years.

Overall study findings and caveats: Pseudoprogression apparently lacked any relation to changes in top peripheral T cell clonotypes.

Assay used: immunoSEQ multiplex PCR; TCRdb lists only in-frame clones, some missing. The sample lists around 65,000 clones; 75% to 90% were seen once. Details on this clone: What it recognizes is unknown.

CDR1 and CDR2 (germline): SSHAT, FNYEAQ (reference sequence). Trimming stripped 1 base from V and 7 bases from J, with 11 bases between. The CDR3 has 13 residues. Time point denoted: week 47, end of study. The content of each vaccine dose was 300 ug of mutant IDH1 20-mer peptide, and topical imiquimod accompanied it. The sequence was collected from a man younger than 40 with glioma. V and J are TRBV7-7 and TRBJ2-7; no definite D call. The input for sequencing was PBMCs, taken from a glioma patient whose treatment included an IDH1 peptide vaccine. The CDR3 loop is CASSLVGSSEQYF. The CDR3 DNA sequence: TGTGCCAGCAGCTTAGTGGGCAGCTCTGAGCAGTACTTC.